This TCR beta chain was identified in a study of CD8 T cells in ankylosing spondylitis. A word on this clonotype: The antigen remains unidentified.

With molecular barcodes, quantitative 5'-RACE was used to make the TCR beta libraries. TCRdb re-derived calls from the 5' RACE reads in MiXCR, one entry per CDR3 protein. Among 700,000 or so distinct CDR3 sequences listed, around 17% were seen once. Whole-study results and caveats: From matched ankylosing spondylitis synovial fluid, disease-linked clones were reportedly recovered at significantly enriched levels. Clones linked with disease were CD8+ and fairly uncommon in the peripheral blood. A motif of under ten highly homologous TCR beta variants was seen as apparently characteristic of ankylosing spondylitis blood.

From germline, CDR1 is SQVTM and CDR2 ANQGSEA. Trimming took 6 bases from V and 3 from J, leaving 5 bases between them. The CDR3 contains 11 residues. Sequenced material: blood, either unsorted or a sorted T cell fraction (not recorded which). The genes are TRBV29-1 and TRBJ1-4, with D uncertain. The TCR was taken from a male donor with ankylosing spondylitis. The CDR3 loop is CSVMSNEKLFF. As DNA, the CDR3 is TGCAGCGTGATGTCTAATGAAAAACTGTTTTTT.